This T cell receptor beta chain was obtained from a study of technical replicates of blood from a few donors. The CDR3 totals 12 residues. V shed 9 bases and J 4 bases; nucleotides not matched to a gene: 6. Germline V gene sequence: CDR1 SNHLY, CDR2 FYNNEI. The repertoire was sequenced with immunoSEQ multiplex PCR; TCRdb's copy has only in-frame clones and lacks some. The sample holds 70,000 to 85,000 clones, 97% seen once. Sequenced sample: T cells isolated from PBMCs. The chain has TRBV2 and TRBJ2-7, with 7 nucleotides matching TRBD1. The TCR was taken from a human donor in good health. CDR3 sequence: CARGGRAYEQYF. Here the CDR3 DNA reads TGTGCCAGAGGGGGCAGGGCGTACGAGCAGTACTTC.